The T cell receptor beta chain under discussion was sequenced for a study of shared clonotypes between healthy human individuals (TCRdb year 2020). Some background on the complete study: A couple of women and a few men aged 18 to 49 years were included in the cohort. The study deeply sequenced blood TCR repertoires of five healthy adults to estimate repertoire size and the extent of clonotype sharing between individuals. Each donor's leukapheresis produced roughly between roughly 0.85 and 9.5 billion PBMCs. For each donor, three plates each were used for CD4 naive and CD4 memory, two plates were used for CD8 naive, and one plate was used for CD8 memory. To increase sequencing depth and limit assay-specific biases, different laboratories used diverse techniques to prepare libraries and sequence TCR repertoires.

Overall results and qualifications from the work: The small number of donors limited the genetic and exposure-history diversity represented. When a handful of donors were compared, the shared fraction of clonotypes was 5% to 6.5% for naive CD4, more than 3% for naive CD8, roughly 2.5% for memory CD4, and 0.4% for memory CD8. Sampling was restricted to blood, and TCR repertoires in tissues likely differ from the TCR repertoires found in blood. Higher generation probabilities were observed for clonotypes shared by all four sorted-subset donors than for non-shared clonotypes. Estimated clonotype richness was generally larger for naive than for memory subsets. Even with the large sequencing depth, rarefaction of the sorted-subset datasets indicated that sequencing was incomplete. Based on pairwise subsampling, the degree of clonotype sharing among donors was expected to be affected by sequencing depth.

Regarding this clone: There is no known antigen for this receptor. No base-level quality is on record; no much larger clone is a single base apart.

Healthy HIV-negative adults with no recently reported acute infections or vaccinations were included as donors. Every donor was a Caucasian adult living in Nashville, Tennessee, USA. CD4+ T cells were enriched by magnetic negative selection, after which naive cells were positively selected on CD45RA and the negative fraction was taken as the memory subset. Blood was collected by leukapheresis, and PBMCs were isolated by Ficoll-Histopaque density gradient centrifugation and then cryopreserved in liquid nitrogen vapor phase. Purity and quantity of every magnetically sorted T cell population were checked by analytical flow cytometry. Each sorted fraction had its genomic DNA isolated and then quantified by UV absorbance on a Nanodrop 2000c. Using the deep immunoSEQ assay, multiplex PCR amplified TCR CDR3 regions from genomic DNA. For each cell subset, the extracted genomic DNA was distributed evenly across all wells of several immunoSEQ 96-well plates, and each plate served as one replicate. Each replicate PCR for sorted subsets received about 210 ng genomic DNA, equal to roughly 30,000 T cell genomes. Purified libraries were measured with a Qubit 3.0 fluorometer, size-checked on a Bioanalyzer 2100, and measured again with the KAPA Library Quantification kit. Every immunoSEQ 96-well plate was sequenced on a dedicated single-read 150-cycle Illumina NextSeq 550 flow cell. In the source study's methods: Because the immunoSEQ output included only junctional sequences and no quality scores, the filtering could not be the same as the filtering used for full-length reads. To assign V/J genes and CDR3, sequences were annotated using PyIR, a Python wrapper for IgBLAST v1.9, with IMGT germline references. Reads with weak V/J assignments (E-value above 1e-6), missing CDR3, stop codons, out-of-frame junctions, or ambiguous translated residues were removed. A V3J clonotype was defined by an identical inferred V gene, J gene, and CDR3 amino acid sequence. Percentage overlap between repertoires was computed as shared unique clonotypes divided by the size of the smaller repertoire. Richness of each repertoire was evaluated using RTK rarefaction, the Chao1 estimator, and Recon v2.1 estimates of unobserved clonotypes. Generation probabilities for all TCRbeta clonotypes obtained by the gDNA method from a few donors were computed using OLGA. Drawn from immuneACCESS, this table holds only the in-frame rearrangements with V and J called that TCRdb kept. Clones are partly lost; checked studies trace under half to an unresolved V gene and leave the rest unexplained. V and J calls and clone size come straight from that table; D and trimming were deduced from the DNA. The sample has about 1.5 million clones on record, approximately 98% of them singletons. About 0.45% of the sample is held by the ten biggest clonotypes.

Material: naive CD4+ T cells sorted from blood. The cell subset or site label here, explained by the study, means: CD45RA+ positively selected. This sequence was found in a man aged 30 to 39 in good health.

This receptor carries the CDR3 CSAGGVSLTGELFF. In nucleotide form, the sequence is TGCAGCGCCGGGGGTGTCAGCCTCACCGGGGAGCTGTTTTTT. In this chain, TRBV29-1 is recombined with TRBJ2-2; the best D guess is TRBD2, with 6 bases matching. CDR1 is given as SQVTM and CDR2 as ANQGSEA, both from the germline V gene. V gives up 7 bases and J gives up 4 bases, and the segment between their germline ends measures 16 bases. There are 14 amino acids in the CDR3, from cysteine to phenylalanine inclusive. Only the CDR3 region is kept as DNA, spanning 42 bases read in frame from base 1.